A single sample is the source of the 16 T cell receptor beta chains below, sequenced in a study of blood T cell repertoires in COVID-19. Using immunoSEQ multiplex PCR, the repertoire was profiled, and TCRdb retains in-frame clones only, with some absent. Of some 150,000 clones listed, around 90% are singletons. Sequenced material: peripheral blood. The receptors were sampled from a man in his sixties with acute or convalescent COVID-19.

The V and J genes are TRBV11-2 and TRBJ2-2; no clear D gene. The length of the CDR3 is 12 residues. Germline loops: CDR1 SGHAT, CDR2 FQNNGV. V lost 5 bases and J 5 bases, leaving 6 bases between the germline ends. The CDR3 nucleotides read TGTGCCAGCAGCCTCTTAACCGGGGAGCTGTTTTTT. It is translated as CASSLLTGELFF.

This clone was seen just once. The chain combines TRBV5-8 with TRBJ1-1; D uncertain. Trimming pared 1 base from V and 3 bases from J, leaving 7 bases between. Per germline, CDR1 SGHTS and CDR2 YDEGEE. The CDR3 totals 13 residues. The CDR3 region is CASSLLRDTEAFF. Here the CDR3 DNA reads TGTGCCAGCAGCTTGCTGCGGGACACTGAAGCTTTCTTT.

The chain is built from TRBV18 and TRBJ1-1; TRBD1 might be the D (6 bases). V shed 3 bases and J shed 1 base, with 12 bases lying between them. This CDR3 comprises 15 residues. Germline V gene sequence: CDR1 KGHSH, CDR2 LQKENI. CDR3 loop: CASSPLDSPNTEAFF. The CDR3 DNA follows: TGTGCCAGCTCACCGCTGGACAGCCCGAACACTGAAGCTTTCTTT.

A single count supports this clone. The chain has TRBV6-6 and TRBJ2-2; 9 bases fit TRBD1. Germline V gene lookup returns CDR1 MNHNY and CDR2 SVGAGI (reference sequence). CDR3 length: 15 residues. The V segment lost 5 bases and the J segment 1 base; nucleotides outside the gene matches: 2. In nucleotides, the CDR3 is TGTGCCAGCAGTCCGGGACAGGGGAACACCGGGGAGCTGTTTTTT. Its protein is CASSPGQGNTGELFF.

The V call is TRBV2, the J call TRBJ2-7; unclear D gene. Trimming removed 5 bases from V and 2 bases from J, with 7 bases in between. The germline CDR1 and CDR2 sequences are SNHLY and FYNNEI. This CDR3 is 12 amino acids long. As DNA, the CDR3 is TGTGCCAGCAGTTTCGAGACCTACGAGCAGTACTTC. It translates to CASSFETYEQYF.

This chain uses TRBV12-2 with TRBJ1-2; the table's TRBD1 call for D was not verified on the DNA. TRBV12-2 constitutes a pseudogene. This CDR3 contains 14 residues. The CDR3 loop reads CASRLAEAGEASTF. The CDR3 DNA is TGTGCAAGTCGCTTAGCCGAGGCAGGGGAAGCTAGCACCTTC.

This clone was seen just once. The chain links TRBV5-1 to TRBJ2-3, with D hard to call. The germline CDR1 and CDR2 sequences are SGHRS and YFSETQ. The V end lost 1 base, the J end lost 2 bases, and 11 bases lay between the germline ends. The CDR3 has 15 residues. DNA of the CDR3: TGCGCCAGCAGCTTGTGGAGTAGCCCCACAGATACGCAGTATTTT. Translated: CASSLWSSPTDTQYF. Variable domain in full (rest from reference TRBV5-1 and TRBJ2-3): KAGVTQTPRYLIKTRGQQVTLSCSPISGHRSVSWYQQTPGQGLQFLFEYFSETQRNKGNFPGRFSGRQFSNSRSEMNVSTLELGDSALYLCASSLWSSPTDTQYFGPGTRLTVL.

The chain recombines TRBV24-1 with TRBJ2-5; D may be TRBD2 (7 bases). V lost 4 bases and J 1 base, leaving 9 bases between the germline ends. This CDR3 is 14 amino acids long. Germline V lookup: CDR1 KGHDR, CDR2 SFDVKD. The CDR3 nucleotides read TGTGCCACCAGTGAGGGGGGGGCCCAAGAGACCCAGTACTTC. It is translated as CATSEGGAQETQYF.

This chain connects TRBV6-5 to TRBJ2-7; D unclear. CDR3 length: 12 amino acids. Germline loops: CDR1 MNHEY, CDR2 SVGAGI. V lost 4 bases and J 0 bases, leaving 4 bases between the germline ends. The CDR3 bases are TGTGCCAGCAGTTTAAACTCCTACGAGCAGTACTTC. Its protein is CASSLNSYEQYF.

The CDR3 nucleotides are TGTGCCAGCAGCAATCGGGACAGTAACTATGGCTACACCTTC. Translated, it gives CASSNRDSNYGYTF. The chain recombines TRBV7-2 with TRBJ1-2; 7 positions agree with TRBD1. This CDR3 is built from 14 residues. Germline V gene data show CDR1 as SGHTA and CDR2 as FQGNSA. V lost 5 bases, J lost 1 base, and 4 bases stayed unmatched.

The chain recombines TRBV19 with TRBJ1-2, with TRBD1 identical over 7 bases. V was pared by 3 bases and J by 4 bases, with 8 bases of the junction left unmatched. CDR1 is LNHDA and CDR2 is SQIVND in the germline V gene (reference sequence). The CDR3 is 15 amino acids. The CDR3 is CASSISAGQSYGYTF. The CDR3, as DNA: TGTGCCAGTAGTATCTCGGCGGGACAGTCCTATGGCTACACCTTC.

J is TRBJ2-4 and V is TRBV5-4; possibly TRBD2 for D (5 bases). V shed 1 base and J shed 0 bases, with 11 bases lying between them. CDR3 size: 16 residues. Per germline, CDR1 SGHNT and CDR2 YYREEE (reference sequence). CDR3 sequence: CASSLMGARAKNIQYF. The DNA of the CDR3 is TGTGCCAGCAGCTTGATGGGAGCCAGAGCCAAAAACATTCAGTACTTC.

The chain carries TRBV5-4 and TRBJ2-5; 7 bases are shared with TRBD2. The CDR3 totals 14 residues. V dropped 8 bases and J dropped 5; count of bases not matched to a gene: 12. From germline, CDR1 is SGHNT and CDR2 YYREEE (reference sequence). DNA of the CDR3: TGTGCCAGTGGGGGGGGGAATCGCCCTGAGACCCAGTACTTC. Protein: CASGGGNRPETQYF.

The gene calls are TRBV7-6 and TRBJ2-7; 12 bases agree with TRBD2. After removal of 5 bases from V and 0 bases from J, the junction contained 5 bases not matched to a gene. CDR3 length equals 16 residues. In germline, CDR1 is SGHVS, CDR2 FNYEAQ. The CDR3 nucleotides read TGTGCCAGCAGCCCGTCGACTAGCGGGGGCTCCTACGAGCAGTACTTC. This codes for CASSPSTSGGSYEQYF.

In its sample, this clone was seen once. The CDR3 coding sequence is TGTGCCAGCAGCCAAGATAGGGGACAGGGTTTAAACACCATATATTTT. Its protein is CASSQDRGQGLNTIYF. The V gene is TRBV3-1 (or the pseudogene TRBV3-2), the J gene TRBJ1-3; 9 bases align to TRBD1. The J segment lost 6 bases and the V segment lost 0 bases, leaving 6 bases of the junction unmatched. The CDR3 loop spans 16 amino acids. Germline V CDR1 and CDR2: LGHDT, YNNKEL (reference sequence).

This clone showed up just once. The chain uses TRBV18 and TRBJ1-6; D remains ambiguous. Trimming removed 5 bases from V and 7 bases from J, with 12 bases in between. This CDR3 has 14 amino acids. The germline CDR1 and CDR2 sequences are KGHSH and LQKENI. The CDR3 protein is CASSGSRGNSPLHF. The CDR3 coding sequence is TGTGCCAGCTCAGGGTCGCGGGGAAATTCACCCCTCCACTTT.